This TCR beta chain originates from a study of T-cell reconstitution after alpha-beta-depleted transplantation in children. Study results and limitations: The high TCRbeta diversity at day 60 in some patients came from surviving recipient T cells and thymic progenitors.

Preparing the TCRbeta library involved the use of unique molecular identifiers. TCRdb re-called the PCR reads through MiXCR, storing one row per CDR3 protein. The sample consists of a few hundred thousand distinct CDR3 sequences, 27% of them appearing once. The sample holds a few counts of this clonotype. Its cognate antigen is unknown. The sequencing here drew on PBMCs, taken before TCRalphabeta/CD19-depleted stem cell transplant. This receptor was obtained from a boy less than two years old with Wiskott-Aldrich syndrome, due to receive a stem cell transplant.

CDR3 region: CASSYTYSSYEQYF. The DNA for the CDR3 is TGTGCCAGCAGTTACACGTACAGCTCCTACGAGCAGTACTTC. The chain employs TRBV6-5 and TRBJ2-7; no firm D call. Trimming took 2 bases from V and 0 from J, leaving 8 bases between them. CDR1 is MNHEY and CDR2 is SVGAGI in the germline V gene. This CDR3 is 14 amino acids long.